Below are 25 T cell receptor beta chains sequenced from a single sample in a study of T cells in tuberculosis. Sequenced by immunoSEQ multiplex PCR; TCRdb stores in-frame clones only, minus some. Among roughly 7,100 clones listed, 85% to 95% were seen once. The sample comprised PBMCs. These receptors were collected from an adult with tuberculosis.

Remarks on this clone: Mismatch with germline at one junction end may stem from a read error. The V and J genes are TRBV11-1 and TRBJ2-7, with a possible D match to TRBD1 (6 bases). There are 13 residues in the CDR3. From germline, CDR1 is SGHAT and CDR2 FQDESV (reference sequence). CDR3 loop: CASSPGAPDSPHF. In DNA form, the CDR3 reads TGTGCCAGCAGCCCAGGGGCTCCGGACTCCCCACATTTC.

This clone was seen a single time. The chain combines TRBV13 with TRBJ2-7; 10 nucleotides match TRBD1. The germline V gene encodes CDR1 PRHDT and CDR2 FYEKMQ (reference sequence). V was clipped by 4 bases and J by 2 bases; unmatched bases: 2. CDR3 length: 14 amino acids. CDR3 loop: CASSSGQGTYEQYF. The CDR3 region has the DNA TGTGCCAGCAGCTCGGGACAGGGGACCTACGAGCAGTACTTC.

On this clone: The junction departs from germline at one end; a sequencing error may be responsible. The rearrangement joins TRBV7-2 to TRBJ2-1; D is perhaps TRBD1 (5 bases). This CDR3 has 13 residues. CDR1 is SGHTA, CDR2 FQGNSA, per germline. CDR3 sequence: CASSFDAETAEVF. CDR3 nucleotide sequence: TGTGCCAGCAGCTTTGACGCCGAGACAGCTGAAGTCTTC.

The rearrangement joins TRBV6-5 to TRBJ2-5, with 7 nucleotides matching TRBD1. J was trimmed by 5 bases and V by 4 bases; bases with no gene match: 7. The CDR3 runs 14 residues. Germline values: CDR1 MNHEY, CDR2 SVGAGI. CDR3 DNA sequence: TGTGCCAGCAGTTGGGACAGTGGAAGGGAGACCCAGTACTTC. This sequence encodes CASSWDSGRETQYF.

The CDR3 loop reads CASSVQMNTEAFF. The CDR3 DNA follows: TGTGCCAGCAGTGTCCAGATGAACACTGAAGCTTTCTTT. The V and J genes are TRBV2 and TRBJ1-1; D not resolved. V was cut by 4 bases and J by 0 bases, with 6 bases left in between. Germline CDR1 is SNHLY and CDR2 is FYNNEI. This CDR3 is 13 amino acids long. Filled out from reference TRBV2 and TRBJ1-1, the complete variable domain reads EPEVTQTPSHQVTQMGQEVILRCVPISNHLYFYWYRQILGQKVEFLVSFYNNEISEKSEIFDDQFSVERPDGSNFTLKIRSTKLEDSAMYFCASSVQMNTEAFFGQGTRLTVV.

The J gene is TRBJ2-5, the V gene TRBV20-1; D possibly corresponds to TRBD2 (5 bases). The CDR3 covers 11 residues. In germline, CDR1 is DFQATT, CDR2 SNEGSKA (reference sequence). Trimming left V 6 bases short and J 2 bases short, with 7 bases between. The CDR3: CSAADQETQYF. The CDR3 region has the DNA TGCAGTGCAGCGGATCAAGAGACCCAGTACTTC.

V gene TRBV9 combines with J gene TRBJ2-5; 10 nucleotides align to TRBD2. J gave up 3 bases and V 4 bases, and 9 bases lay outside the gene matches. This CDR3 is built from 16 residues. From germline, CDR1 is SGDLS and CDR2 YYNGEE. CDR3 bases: TGTGCCAGCAGCTTCAAAGCGGGGGGGCCAGAAGAGACCCAGTACTTC. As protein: CASSFKAGGPEETQYF.

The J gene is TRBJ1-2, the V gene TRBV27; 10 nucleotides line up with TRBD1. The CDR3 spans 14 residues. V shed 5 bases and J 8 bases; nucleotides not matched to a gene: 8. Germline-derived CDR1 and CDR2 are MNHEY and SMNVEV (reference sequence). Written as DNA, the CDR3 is TGTGCCAGCAGTCCATTGGACAGGGGGTACGGCTACACCTTC. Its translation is CASSPLDRGYGYTF.

The CDR3 sequence is CASRRQGGEKLFF. The CDR3 nucleotides read TGTGCCAGCAGGCGACAGGGTGGTGAAAAACTGTTTTTT. The V call is TRBV25-1, the J call TRBJ1-4; 7 bases agree with TRBD1. The CDR3 consists of 13 residues. CDR1 is MGHDK, CDR2 SYGVNS, per germline. V lost 6 bases and J lost 7; bases outside the gene matches: 5.

This chain's CDR3 is CASALLVVYEQFF. CDR3 DNA: TGTGCCAGCGCCCTACTAGTGGTCTATGAGCAGTTCTTC. V gene TRBV6-1 combines with J gene TRBJ2-1, with a tentative D call TRBD2 (5 bases). V was cut by 8 bases and J by 8 bases, with 16 bases left in between. CDR1 and CDR2 from the germline V gene are MNHNS and SASEGT. The CDR3 sequence is 13 residues long.

CDR3 amino acids: CASSPGTDIYNEQFF. The CDR3 bases are TGTGCCAGCAGCCCAGGGACAGACATCTACAATGAGCAGTTCTTC. The J gene is TRBJ2-1, the V gene TRBV7-8, with 7 nucleotides matching TRBD1. Germline V lookup: CDR1 SGHVS, CDR2 FQNEAQ. The CDR3 spans 15 residues. After removal of 5 bases from V and 3 bases from J, the junction contained 7 bases not matched to a gene.

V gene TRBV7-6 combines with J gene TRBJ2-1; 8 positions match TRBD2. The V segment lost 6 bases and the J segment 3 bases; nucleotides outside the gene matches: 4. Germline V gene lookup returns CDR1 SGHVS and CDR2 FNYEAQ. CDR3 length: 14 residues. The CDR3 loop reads CASRSLAGYNEQFF. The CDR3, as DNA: TGTGCCAGCAGGAGTCTAGCGGGCTACAATGAGCAGTTCTTC.

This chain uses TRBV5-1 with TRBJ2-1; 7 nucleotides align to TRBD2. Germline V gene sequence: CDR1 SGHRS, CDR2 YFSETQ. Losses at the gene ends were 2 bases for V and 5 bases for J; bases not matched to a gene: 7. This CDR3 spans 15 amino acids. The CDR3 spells CASSFGLADNNEQFF. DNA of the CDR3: TGCGCCAGCAGCTTCGGGCTAGCGGATAACAATGAGCAGTTCTTC.

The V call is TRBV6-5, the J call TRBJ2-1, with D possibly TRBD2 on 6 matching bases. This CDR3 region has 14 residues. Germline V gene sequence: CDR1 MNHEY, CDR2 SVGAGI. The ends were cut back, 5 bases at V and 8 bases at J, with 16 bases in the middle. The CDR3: CASSLRRGGDEQFF. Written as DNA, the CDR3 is TGTGCCAGCAGTCTTCGGCGGGGCGGCGATGAGCAGTTCTTC.

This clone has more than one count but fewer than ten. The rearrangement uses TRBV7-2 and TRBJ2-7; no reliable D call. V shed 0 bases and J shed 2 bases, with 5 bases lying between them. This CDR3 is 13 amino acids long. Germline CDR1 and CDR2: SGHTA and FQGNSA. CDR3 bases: TGTGCCAGCAGCTTAGCGCGGACCTACGAGCAGTACTTC. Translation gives CASSLARTYEQYF.

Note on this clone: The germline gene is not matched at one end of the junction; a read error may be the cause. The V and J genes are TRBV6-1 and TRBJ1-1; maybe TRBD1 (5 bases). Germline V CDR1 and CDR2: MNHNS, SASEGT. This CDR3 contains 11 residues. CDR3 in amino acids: CASSEGEGLEF. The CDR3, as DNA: TGTGCCAGCAGTGAAGGGGAGGGGCTCGAATTT.

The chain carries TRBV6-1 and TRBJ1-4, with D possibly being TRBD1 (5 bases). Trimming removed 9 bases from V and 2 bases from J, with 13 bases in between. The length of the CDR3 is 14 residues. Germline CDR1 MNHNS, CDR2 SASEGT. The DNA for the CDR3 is TGTGCCAGTAGGGGATACGGCACTAATGAAAAACTGTTTTTT. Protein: CASRGYGTNEKLFF.

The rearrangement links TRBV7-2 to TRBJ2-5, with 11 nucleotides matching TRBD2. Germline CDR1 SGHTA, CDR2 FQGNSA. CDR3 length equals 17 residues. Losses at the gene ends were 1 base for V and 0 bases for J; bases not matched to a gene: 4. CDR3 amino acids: CASSLGGLADYQETQYF. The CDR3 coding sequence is TGTGCCAGCAGCTTAGGGGGACTAGCGGATTACCAAGAGACCCAGTACTTC.

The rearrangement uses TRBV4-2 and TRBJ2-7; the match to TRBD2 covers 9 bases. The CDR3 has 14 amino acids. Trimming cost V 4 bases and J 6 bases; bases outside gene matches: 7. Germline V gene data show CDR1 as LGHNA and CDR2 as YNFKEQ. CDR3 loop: CASSPGLAPREQYF. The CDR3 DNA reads TGTGCCAGCAGCCCGGGACTAGCTCCACGCGAGCAGTACTTC.

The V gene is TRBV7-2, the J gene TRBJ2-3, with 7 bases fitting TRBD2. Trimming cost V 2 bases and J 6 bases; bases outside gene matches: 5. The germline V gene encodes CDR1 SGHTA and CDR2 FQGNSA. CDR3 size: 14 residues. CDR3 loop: CASSLSGTADTQYF. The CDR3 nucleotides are TGTGCCAGCAGCTTAAGCGGGACCGCCGATACGCAGTATTTT.

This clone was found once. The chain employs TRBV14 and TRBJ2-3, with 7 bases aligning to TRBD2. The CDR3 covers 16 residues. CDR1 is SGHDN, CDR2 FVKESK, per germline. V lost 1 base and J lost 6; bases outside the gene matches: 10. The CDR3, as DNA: TGTGCCAGCAGCCAAGTAAGACTATCGGGGGGTGATACGCAGTATTTT. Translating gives CASSQVRLSGGDTQYF.

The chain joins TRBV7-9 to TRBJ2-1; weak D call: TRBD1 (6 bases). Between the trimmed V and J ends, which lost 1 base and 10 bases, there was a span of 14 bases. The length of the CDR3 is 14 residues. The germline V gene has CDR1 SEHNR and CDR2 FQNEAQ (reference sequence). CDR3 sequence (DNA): TGTGCCAGCAGCTTAGTTCAGGGGTGGGTGGAGCAGTTCTTC. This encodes CASSLVQGWVEQFF.

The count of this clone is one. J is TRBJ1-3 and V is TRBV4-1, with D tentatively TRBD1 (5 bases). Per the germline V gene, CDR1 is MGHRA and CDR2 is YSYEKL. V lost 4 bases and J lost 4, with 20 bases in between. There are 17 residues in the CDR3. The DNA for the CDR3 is TGCGCCAGCAGCCGCAAGACAGCGCCGGACAAGGGAAACACCATATATTTT. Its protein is CASSRKTAPDKGNTIYF.

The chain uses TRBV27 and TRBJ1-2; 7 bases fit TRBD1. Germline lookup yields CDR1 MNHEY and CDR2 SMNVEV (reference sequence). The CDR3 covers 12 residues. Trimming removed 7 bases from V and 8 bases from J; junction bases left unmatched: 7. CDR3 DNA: TGTGCCAGCACCGACGGGACAGCCGGCTACACCTTC. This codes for CASTDGTAGYTF.

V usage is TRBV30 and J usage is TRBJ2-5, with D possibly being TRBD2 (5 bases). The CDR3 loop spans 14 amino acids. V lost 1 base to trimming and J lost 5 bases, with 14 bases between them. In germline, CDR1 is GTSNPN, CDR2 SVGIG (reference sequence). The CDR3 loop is CAWSGGPERETQYF. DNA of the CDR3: TGTGCCTGGAGTGGCGGCCCGGAGCGGGAGACCCAGTACTTC. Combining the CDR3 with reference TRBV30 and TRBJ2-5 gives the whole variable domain SQTIHQWPATLVQPVGSPLSLECTVEGTSNPNLYWYRQAAGRGLQLLFYSVGIGQISSEVPQNLSASRPQDRQFILSSKKLLLSDSGFYLCAWSGGPERETQYFGPGTRLLVL.